This paragraph covers one T cell receptor beta chain sequence. Its antigen is currently unknown. The V end lost 3 bases, the J end lost 4 bases, and 10 bases lay between the germline ends. The CDR3 has 13 amino acids. Each donor (without exception) was a healthy Caucasian. The data were taken from a study of identical twins. Study-level findings and limits: Within cord blood, abundant beta clonotypes carried fewer insertions, but memory repertoires showed no such trend. Cross-sectional statistical analysis, not tracking of the same donors, underpinned the conclusions.

A universal primer site arose from template switching, and cDNA bore unique molecular identifiers. TCRdb redid the calling of the 5' RACE reads with MiXCR, one entry per CDR3 protein. The sample lists 450,000 to 650,000 distinct CDR3 sequences, about 16% occurring once. The sample was also linked to a second study, of yellow fever vaccine responses in identical twins.

Sequenced: CD4+ T cells sorted from blood. This sequence was found in a woman aged 18-29 years in good health. The rearrangement uses TRBV12-3 or TRBV12-4 and TRBJ2-7; D perhaps matches TRBD1 (6 bases). CDR3 DNA sequence: TGTGCCAGCAGTTTTAAAGGGGGATACGAGCAGTACGTC. Encoded protein: CASSFKGGYEQYV.